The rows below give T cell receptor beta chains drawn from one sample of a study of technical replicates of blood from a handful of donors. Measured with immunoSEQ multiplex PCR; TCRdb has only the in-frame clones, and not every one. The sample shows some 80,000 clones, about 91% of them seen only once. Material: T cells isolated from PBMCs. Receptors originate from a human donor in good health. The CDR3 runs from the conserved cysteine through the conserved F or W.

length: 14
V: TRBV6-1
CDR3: CASSEIEGRNEQYF

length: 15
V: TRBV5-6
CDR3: CASSLGGGTTDTQYF

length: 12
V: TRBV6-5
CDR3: CASSLTGYEQYF

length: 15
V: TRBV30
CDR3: CAWRYPGGRNTEAFF

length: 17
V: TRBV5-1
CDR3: CASRFPSGGESSYEQYF

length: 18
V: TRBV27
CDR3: CASSFRPLGVPHDNEQFF

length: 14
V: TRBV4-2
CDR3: CASSQERSNEKLFF

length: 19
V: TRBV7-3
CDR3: CASSYTPRSLSPQSSEYTF

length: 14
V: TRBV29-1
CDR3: CSIEREGLVDTQYF

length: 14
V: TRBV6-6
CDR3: CASTPSAQDSEQYF

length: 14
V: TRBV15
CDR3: CATGPGRRSQPQHF

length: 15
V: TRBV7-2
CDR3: CASPLDRDRNYGYTF

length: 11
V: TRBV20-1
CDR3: CSARRAGELFF

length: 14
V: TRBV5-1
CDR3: CASSLIILTGELFF

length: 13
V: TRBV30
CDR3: CAWSRQINTEAFF

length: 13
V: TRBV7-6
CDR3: CASSPYSNQPQHF

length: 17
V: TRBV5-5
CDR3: CASSLAPGQSIYYGYTF

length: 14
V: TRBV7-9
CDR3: CASSFLARGYEQYF

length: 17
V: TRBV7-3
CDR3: CASSVNYPGTDNYGYTF

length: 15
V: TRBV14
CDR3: CASSSISGARAVQYF

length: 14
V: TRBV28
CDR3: CASIAYQGTYEQYF

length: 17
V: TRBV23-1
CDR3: CASSQSSVDSDNSPLHF

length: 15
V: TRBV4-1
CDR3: CASSQGYNALSPLHF

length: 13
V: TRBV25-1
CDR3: CASSDRSFYEQYF

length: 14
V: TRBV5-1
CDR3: CASRRYNQNTEAFF

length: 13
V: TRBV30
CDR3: CAWIIQEGHGYTF

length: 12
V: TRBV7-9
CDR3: CASSTQDREQFF

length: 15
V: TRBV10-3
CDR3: CAAMPLAGVTDTQYF

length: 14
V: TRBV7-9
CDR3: CASSFLEVNTEAFF

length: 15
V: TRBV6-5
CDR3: CASSLDVASTDTQYF

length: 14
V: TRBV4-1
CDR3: CASSQSTDNTEAFF

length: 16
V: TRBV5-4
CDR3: CASSLGNRAVLAEQYF

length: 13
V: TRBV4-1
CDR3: CASSQDGGFTQYF

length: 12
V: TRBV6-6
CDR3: CASRGLFYEQYF

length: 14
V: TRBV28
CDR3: CASSLPSAGGYQYF

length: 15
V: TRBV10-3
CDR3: CAISESERYNQPQHF

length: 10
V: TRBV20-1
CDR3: CSASSGEQFF

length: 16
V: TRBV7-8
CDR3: CASSNRDRKGGNTIYF

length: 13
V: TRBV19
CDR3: CASSEHLNTEAFF

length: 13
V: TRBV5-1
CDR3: CASSPSGNYEQYF

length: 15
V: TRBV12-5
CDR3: CASGSLTDSNTEAFF